A single sample is the source of the 4 T cell receptor beta chains below, sequenced in a study of T cell changes during pregnancy in multiple sclerosis. Sequencing used immunoSEQ multiplex PCR; TCRdb keeps in-frame clones, though not all of them. Counted here are some 36,000 clones, just over 90% occurring once; the ten biggest clones make up approximately 4.4%. Sequences were derived from peripheral blood, sampled in the second trimester of pregnancy. The receptor source for this set is a female donor in good health, enrolled as a control in a pregnancy study.

The J gene is TRBJ2-3, the V gene TRBV27; 9 nucleotides line up with TRBD1. The CDR3 loop spans 13 amino acids. Germline V gene data show CDR1 as MNHEY and CDR2 as SMNVEV (reference sequence). V shed 5 bases, J shed 5 bases, and the junction held 2 bases outside the gene matches. The CDR3 coding sequence is TGTGCCAGCAGTCGACAGGGGGAAGATACGCAGTATTTT. This gives the protein CASSRQGEDTQYF.

The CDR3 bases are TGCGCCAGCAGATACGACAGGGCCTCTGAAGCTTTCTTT. This sequence encodes CASRYDRASEAFF. The chain carries TRBV5-1 and TRBJ1-1; 7 bases are shared with TRBD1. V was clipped by 5 bases and J by 6 bases; unmatched bases: 7. Looked up from germline, CDR1 is SGHRS and CDR2 is YFSETQ. The length of the CDR3 is 13 residues.

The DNA of the CDR3 is TGTGCCAGTAGGGGGGGTGTACGAGATCAGCCCCAGCATTTT. This sequence encodes CASRGGVRDQPQHF. The J gene is TRBJ1-5, the V gene TRBV19; D possibly corresponds to TRBD1 (5 bases). The CDR3 spans 14 residues. CDR1 is LNHDA and CDR2 is SQIVND in the germline V gene (reference sequence). V lost 6 bases and J lost 5, with 14 bases in between.

The genes are TRBV19 and TRBJ2-5; D is perhaps TRBD2 (5 bases). CDR1 and CDR2 from the germline V gene are LNHDA and SQIVND (reference sequence). The CDR3 runs to 13 residues. Trimming cost V 5 bases and J 5 bases, with 12 bases left between them. CDR3 DNA: TGTGCCAGTAGTTTTCTAGCACAGGAGACCCAGTACTTC. It translates to CASSFLAQETQYF.